The 29 T cell receptor beta chains below all came from one sample that was sequenced in a study of post-analysis software for immune sequencing data. The TCR beta cDNA libraries carried unique molecular identifiers. Each CDR3 protein gets one entry after TCRdb re-called the PCR reads with MiXCR. The table has 380,000 or so distinct CDR3 sequences, 30% to 45% seen once. Points from the study as a whole: Five or six TRBV segments were more frequent in patients than controls; TRBV5-6, TRBV5-1 and TRBV20-1 belonged to this group.

The antigens these receptors bind are not known. Sequencing input: blood. These TCRs come from a girl between 5 and 17 years old with multiple sclerosis.

The rearrangement joins TRBV29-1 to TRBJ2-7, with 7 positions matching TRBD2. CDR3 length equals 17 residues. V lost 0 bases to trimming and J lost 4 bases; unmatched junction nucleotides: 15. Germline CDR1 reads SQVTM; CDR2 reads ANQGSEA. CDR3 sequence: CSVEDGVGGGYEYEQYF. CDR3 bases: TGCAGCGTTGAAGACGGGGTCGGCGGGGGTTATGAGTACGAGCAGTACTTC.

V gene TRBV7-9 combines with J gene TRBJ1-1, with 7 bases fitting TRBD1. CDR3 length equals 16 residues. Germline assignment: CDR1 SEHNR and CDR2 FQNEAQ (reference sequence). With V trimmed by 5 bases and J by 3 bases, 12 bases remained unmatched. The CDR3 loop reads CASSPNRGRGHTEAFF. The CDR3 DNA follows: TGTGCCAGCAGCCCGAACAGGGGCAGGGGTCACACTGAAGCTTTCTTT.

For this clonotype: Relative to the germline gene, one junction end is altered; a read error may explain this. The chain combines TRBV6-6 with TRBJ2-5; D gene unclear. Germline V gene data show CDR1 as MNHNY and CDR2 as SVGAGI (reference sequence). CDR3 length equals 12 residues. As DNA, the CDR3 is TGTGCCGGCAGTTATCCGGGCGAGGAGCGGTACTTC. Encoded protein: CAGSYPGEERYF.

This clonotype turned up a few times. The V call is TRBV7-2, the J call TRBJ1-2; D is uncertain. The CDR3 has 13 amino acids. V gave up 5 bases and J gave up 5 bases, with 12 bases separating them. Germline V gene data show CDR1 as SGHTA and CDR2 as FQGNSA. The CDR3 loop is CASSLDYQYGYTF. CDR3 coding DNA: TGTGCCAGCAGCCTCGATTACCAATATGGCTACACCTTC.

This chain links TRBV7-9 with TRBJ2-1, with D perhaps TRBD2 (5 bases). The CDR3 runs to 12 residues. Between the trimmed V and J ends, which lost 4 bases and 7 bases, there was a span of 8 bases. Germline V gene data show CDR1 as SEHNR and CDR2 as FQNEAQ (reference sequence). The CDR3 here is CASSSQRNEQFF. The CDR3 nucleotides are TGTGCCAGCAGCTCCCAGCGGAATGAGCAGTTCTTC.

This chain links TRBV2 with TRBJ1-1; no firm D call. Per germline, CDR1 SNHLY and CDR2 FYNNEI. The CDR3 is made up of 13 amino acids. Trimming pared 7 bases from V and 0 bases from J, leaving 9 bases between. For the CDR3, the DNA is TGTGCCAGCACCTTGGGCATGAACACTGAAGCTTTCTTT. Translating it yields CASTLGMNTEAFF.

This chain connects TRBV25-1 to TRBJ2-1; 8 bases match TRBD2. Trimming cost V 1 base and J 5 bases; bases outside gene matches: 4. The CDR3 has 15 residues. The germline gives CDR1 MGHDK, CDR2 SYGVNS. CDR3 protein: CASSESVRGDNEQFF. The CDR3 DNA is TGTGCCAGCAGTGAATCCGTGCGGGGGGACAATGAGCAGTTCTTC.

This clonotype came up a few times. V usage is TRBV12-5 and J usage is TRBJ1-5; no definite D call. Germline V gene lookup returns CDR1 LGHNT and CDR2 FRNRAP. Trimming removed 1 base at V and 4 bases at J, with 5 bases between. CDR3 length: 13 residues. CDR3 region: CASGLDGNQPQHF. The DNA for the CDR3 is TGTGCTAGTGGTTTGGACGGGAATCAGCCCCAGCATTTT.

The sample holds one count of this clonotype. The V gene is TRBV7-9, the J gene TRBJ2-1, with D perhaps matching TRBD2 (7 bases). Germline CDR1 and CDR2: SEHNR and FQNEAQ (reference sequence). V gave up 5 bases and J gave up 3 bases, with 14 bases separating them. The CDR3 length is 15 residues. The CDR3 is CASSPRGANYNEQFF. The CDR3 nucleotides are TGTGCCAGCAGCCCACGGGGGGCGAACTACAATGAGCAGTTCTTC.

This clonotype was counted between two and nine times. J is TRBJ1-2 and V is TRBV7-2; D possibly corresponds to TRBD1 (6 bases). The CDR3 extends over 14 amino acids. The germline CDR1 and CDR2 sequences are SGHTA and FQGNSA. Trimming left V 7 bases short and J 7 bases short, with 19 bases between. CDR3: CASTGGQRAGGYTF. The CDR3 DNA follows: TGTGCCAGCACCGGGGGACAAAGGGCAGGTGGCTACACCTTC.

The CDR3 loop reads CASSFRQTPDTQYF. In DNA, the CDR3 is TGTGCCAGCAGCTTCAGACAGACCCCAGATACGCAGTATTTT. The gene calls are TRBV7-8 and TRBJ2-3; maybe TRBD1 (5 bases). Germline CDR1 SGHVS, CDR2 FQNEAQ. V lost 3 bases to trimming and J lost 4 bases, with 11 bases between them. The CDR3 length is 14 residues.

V gene TRBV15 combines with J gene TRBJ1-4; D call uncertain. The CDR3 is 13 amino acids. V dropped 3 bases and J dropped 5 bases, with 7 bases sitting between them. Germline CDR1 and CDR2: LNHNV and YYDKDF (reference sequence). In DNA form, the CDR3 reads TGTGCCACCAGCAGTCAGACGAATGAAAAACTGTTTTTT. Amino acid sequence: CATSSQTNEKLFF.

The chain carries TRBV12-3 or TRBV12-4 and TRBJ1-5, with D possibly being TRBD1 (6 bases). CDR3 length equals 13 residues. V lost 3 bases to trimming and J lost 7 bases, with 10 bases between them. The CDR3 here is CASSFGGGQPQHF. The CDR3 DNA reads TGTGCCAGCAGTTTTGGGGGCGGACAGCCCCAGCATTTT.

The chain combines TRBV3-1 with TRBJ2-3; D remains ambiguous. CDR1 LGHDT and CDR2 YNNKEL come from the germline V gene (reference sequence). This CDR3 is built from 16 residues. V lost 0 bases and J 2 bases, leaving 12 bases between the germline ends. The CDR3 nucleotides read TGTGCCAGCAGCCAAGACGGCACCTACTACACAGATACGCAGTATTTT. Protein sequence: CASSQDGTYYTDTQYF.

This clonotype occurred a few times. J is TRBJ2-7 and V is TRBV20-1, with D maybe TRBD2 (5 bases). V lost 3 bases and J lost 6, with 12 bases in between. The CDR3 runs to 12 residues. The germline V gene has CDR1 DFQATT and CDR2 SNEGSKA (reference sequence). The CDR3 loop reads CSASVAGIEQYF. The CDR3 DNA is TGCAGTGCTAGTGTTGCGGGTATCGAGCAGTACTTC.

V is TRBV7-3 and J is TRBJ2-1; 7 bases match TRBD2. The J segment lost 0 bases and the V segment lost 4 bases, leaving 6 bases of the junction unmatched. The CDR3 runs 16 residues. Germline-derived CDR1 and CDR2 are SGHTA and FQGTGA. This CDR3 reads CASSSSGGSSYNEQFF. CDR3 nucleotide sequence: TGTGCCAGCAGCTCATCCGGGGGGAGCTCCTACAATGAGCAGTTCTTC. Supplemented by reference TRBV7-3 and TRBJ2-1, the full variable domain reads GAGVSQTPSNKVTEKGKYVELRCDPISGHTALYWYRQSLGQGPEFLIYFQGTGAADDSGLPNDRFFAVRPEGSVSTLKIQRTERGDSAVYLCASSSSGGSSYNEQFFGPGTRLTVL.

This clonotype appeared a single time. CDR3 DNA: TGTGCCAGTCGGAAAAGGGTCCTTATGTCCTACGAGCAGTACTTC. It encodes CASRKRVLMSYEQYF. The V and J genes are TRBV6-1 and TRBJ2-5; D gene unclear. The J call may be mistaken, given a closer DNA end match to TRBJ2-7. The CDR3 runs to 15 residues. The germline gives CDR1 MNHNS, CDR2 SASEGT.

V and J are TRBV13 and TRBJ2-1; TRBD1 might be the D (6 bases). Trimming stripped 4 bases from V and 3 bases from J, with 10 bases between. The CDR3 spans 14 residues. Germline CDR1 PRHDT, CDR2 FYEKMQ (reference sequence). For the CDR3, the DNA is TGTGCCAGCAGCTCCGCGACAGGCTACAATGAGCAGTTCTTC. Its protein is CASSSATGYNEQFF.

In regard to this clonotype: The junction shows a germline mismatch at one end, possibly a read error. This sequence joins TRBV18 and TRBJ1-2; D possibly corresponds to TRBD1 (5 bases). Per germline, CDR1 KGHSH and CDR2 LQKENI. The CDR3 length is 16 residues. The CDR3 sequence is CASSQTGRGSDYDYTF. The CDR3 nucleotides are TGTGCCAGCTCACAAACCGGTCGGGGGTCGGACTATGACTACACCTTC.

V usage is TRBV11-3 and J usage is TRBJ2-5; TRBD2 might be the D (5 bases). Germline-derived CDR1 and CDR2 are SGHNT and YENEEA. This CDR3 contains 15 residues. V was pared by 5 bases and J by 5 bases, with 18 bases between. Here the CDR3 DNA reads TGTGCCAGCAGCCTCTTAGCGCCCCAACTCGAGACCCAGTACTTC. It specifies CASSLLAPQLETQYF.

The chain carries TRBV5-5 and TRBJ1-5, with D perhaps TRBD1 (5 bases). Trimming took 4 bases from V and 1 from J, leaving 12 bases between them. CDR3 length: 15 amino acids. CDR1 and CDR2 from the germline V gene are SGHKS and YYEKEE (reference sequence). In DNA, the CDR3 is TGTGCCAGCAGCACGGCGGAGGGGAGCAATCAGCCCCAGCATTTT. This translates into CASSTAEGSNQPQHF. The variable domain in full, completed from reference TRBV5-5 and TRBJ1-5, reads DAGVTQSPTHLIKTRGQQVTLRCSPISGHKSVSWYQQVLGQGPQFIFQYYEKEERGRGNFPDRFSARQFPNYSSELNVNALLLGDSALYLCASSTAEGSNQPQHFGDGTRLSIL.

This clonotype was detected a few times. The chain links TRBV7-8 to TRBJ1-2, with D possibly TRBD1 on 6 matching bases. CDR1 SGHVS and CDR2 FQNEAQ come from the germline V gene. The germline V and J ends were trimmed by 7 bases and 4 bases, with 16 bases remaining between them. This CDR3 has 14 amino acids. CDR3 residues: CASIPRGGAYGYTF. CDR3 coding DNA: TGTGCCAGCATCCCTAGGGGGGGGGCCTATGGCTACACCTTC.

This clonotype was counted at least ten times. The gene calls are TRBV5-1 and TRBJ2-1; 13 nucleotides agree with TRBD2. Trimming cost V 5 bases and J 9 bases; bases outside gene matches: 11. The CDR3 spans 16 residues. Germline V gene lookup returns CDR1 SGHRS and CDR2 YFSETQ. CDR3 sequence reads: CASSPGLAGAGTEQFF. Here the CDR3 DNA reads TGCGCCAGCAGTCCCGGACTAGCGGGGGCGGGCACTGAGCAGTTCTTC.

This clonotype has more than one count but fewer than ten. The J gene is TRBJ2-5, the V gene TRBV4-2; the D is unclear. Trimming stripped 0 bases from V and 12 bases from J, with 14 bases between. CDR3 length equals 13 residues. In germline, CDR1 is LGHNA, CDR2 YNFKEQ. In DNA form, the CDR3 reads TGTGCCAGCAGCCAAGAGTTGGGCGCTCGGGAGTACTTC. This codes for CASSQELGAREYF.

This clonotype has just a few counts. CDR3 DNA: TGTGCCAGCAGTTTATCGGGGGCTGGAGGAAAACTGTTTTTT. Translating gives CASSLSGAGGKLFF. The chain couples TRBV12-3 or TRBV12-4 to TRBJ1-4; TRBD1 might be the D (6 bases). With 2 bases removed from V and 10 bases from J, the gap between germline ends came to 14 bases. CDR3 length equals 14 residues.

This clonotype has more than one count but fewer than ten. This chain links TRBV28 with TRBJ2-3; TRBD2 aligns across 12 bases. From germline, CDR1 is MDHEN and CDR2 SYDVKM. This CDR3 has 17 amino acids. The trim removed 5 bases at V and 2 bases at J, leaving 8 bases unmatched. The CDR3 bases are TGTGCCAGCAGTCCCATTGGACTAGCGGGGACCACAGATACGCAGTATTTT. Amino acid sequence: CASSPIGLAGTTDTQYF.

This chain links TRBV5-5 with TRBJ1-5; D unclear. The CDR3 totals 14 residues. CDR1 is SGHKS, CDR2 YYEKEE, per germline (reference sequence). Trimming cost V 1 base and J 5 bases, with 10 bases left between them. For the CDR3, the DNA is TGTGCCAGCAGCTTGCTCCCGATCGATCAGCCCCAGCATTTT. Amino acid sequence: CASSLLPIDQPQHF.

Only a few counts were recorded for this clonotype. The chain is built from TRBV18 and TRBJ2-5; D is possibly TRBD1 (5 bases). Trimming removed 6 bases at V and 1 base at J, with 15 bases between. The germline CDR1 and CDR2 sequences are KGHSH and LQKENI. The CDR3 extends over 15 amino acids. Written as DNA, the CDR3 is TGTGCCAGCTCCCAAAGCCCAGGGATCCAAGAGACCCAGTACTTC. Amino acids: CASSQSPGIQETQYF.

CDR3 sequence: CASSALTNSPYEQYF. The CDR3 DNA reads TGTGCCAGCAGTGCCCTGACGAACAGCCCTTACGAGCAGTACTTC. The V gene is TRBV6-1, the J gene TRBJ2-5; D call uncertain. The end of the DNA is better explained by TRBJ2-7, so the J call may be wrong. There are 15 residues in the CDR3. CDR1 MNHNS and CDR2 SASEGT come from the germline V gene.